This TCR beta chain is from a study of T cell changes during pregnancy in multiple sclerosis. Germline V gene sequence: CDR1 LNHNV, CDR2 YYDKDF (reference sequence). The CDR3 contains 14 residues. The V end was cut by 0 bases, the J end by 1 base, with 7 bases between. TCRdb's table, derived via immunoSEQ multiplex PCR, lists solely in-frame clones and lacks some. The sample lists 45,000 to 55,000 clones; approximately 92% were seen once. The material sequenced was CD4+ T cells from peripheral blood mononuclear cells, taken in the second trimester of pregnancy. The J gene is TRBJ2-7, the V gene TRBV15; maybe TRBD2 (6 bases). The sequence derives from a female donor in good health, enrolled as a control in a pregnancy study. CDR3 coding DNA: TGTGCCACCAGCAGAGACGCGGGGTCCTACGAGCAGTACTTC. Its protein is CATSRDAGSYEQYF.